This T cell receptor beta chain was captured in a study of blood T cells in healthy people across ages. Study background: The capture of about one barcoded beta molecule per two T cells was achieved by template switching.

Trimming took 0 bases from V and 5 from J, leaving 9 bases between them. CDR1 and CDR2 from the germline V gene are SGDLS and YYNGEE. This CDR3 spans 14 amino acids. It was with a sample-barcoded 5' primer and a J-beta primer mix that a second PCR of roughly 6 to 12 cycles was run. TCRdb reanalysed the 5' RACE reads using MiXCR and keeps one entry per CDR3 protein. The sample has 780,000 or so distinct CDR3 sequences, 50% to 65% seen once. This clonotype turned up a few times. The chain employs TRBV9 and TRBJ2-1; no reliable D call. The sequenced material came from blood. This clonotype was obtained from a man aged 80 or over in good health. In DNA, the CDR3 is TGTGCCAGCAGCGTAGACGGCAGGAACAATGAGCAGTTCTTC. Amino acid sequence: CASSVDGRNNEQFF.